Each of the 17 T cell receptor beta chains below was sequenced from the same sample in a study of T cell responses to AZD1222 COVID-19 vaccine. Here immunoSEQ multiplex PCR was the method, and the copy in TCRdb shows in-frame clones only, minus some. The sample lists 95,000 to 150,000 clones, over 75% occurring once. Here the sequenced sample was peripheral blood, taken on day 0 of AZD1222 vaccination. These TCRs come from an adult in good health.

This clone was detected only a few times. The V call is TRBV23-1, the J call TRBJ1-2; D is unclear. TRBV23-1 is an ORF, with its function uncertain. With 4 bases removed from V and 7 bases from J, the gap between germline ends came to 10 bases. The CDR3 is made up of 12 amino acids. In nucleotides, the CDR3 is TGCGCCAGCAGTCCCCCGGGATGTGGCTACACCTTC. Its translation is CASSPPGCGYTF.

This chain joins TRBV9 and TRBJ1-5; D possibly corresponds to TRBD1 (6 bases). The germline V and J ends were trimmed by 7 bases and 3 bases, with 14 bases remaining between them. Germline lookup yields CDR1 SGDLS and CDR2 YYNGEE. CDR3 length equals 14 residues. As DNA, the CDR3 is TGTGCCAGCGGAGAGGGGGGCGTCAATCAGCCCCAGCATTTT. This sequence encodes CASGEGGVNQPQHF.

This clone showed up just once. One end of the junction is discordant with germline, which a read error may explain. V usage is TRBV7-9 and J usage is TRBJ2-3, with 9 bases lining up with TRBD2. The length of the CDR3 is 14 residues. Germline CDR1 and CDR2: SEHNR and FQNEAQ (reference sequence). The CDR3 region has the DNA TGTGCCAGCAGATTAGCGGGAGTTTCAGATACGCAGTATTTT. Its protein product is CASRLAGVSDTQYF.

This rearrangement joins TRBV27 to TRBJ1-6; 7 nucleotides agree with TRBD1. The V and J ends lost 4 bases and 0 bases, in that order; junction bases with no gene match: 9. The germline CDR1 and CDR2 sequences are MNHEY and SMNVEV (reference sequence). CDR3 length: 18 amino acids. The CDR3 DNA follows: TGTGCCAGCAGTTCGACAGGGTCTAAAAGCTCCTATAATTCACCCCTCCACTTT. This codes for CASSSTGSKSSYNSPLHF.

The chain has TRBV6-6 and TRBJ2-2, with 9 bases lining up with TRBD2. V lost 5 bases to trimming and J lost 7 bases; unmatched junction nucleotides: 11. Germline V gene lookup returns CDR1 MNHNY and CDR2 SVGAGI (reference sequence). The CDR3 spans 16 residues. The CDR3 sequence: CASSRRASGTGGELFF. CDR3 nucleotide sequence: TGTGCCAGCAGTCGACGTGCTAGCGGGACCGGCGGGGAGCTGTTTTTT.

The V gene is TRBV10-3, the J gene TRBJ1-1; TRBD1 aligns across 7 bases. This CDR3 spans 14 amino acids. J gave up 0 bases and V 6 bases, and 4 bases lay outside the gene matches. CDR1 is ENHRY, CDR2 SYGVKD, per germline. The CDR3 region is CAIRDTGVNTEAFF. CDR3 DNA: TGTGCCATCAGAGATACAGGGGTGAACACTGAAGCTTTCTTT.

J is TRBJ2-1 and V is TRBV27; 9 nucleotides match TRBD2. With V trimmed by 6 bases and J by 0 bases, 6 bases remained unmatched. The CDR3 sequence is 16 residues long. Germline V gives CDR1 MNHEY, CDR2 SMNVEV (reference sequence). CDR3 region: CASRSGRINSYNEQFF. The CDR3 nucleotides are TGTGCCAGCAGGAGCGGGAGGATAAACTCCTACAATGAGCAGTTCTTC.

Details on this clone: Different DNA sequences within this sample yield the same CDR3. CDR3 sequence (DNA): TGTGCCAGCAGTTTTGACGAGCAGTACTTC. It codes for CASSFDEQYF. The rearrangement links TRBV28 to TRBJ2-7; D gene uncertain. CDR3 size: 10 residues. The ends were cut back, 3 bases at V and 5 bases at J, with 2 bases in the middle. Per germline, CDR1 MDHEN and CDR2 SYDVKM.

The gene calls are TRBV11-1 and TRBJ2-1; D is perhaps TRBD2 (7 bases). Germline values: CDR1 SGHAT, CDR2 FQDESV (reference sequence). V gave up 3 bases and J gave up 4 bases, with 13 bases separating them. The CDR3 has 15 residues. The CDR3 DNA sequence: TGTGCCAGCAGCTTTCCGCGGGGGCCTTACAATGAGCAGTTCTTC. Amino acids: CASSFPRGPYNEQFF.

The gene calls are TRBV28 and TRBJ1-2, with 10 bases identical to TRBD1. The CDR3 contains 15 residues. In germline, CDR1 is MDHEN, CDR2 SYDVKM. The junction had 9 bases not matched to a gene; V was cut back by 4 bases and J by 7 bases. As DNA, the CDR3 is TGTGCCAGCAGTTCTCGGGGGACAGGGGCGGGTGGCTACACCTTC. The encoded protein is CASSSRGTGAGGYTF.

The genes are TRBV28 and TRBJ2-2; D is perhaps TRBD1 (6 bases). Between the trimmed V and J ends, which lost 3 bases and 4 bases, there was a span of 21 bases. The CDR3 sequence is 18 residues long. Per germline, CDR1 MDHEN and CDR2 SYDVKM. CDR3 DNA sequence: TGTGCCAGCAGTTTCGGAAGATGGGACACTCGTTTCACCGGGGAGCTGTTTTTT. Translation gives CASSFGRWDTRFTGELFF. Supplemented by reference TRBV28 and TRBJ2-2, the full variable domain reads DVKVTQSSRYLVKRTGEKVFLECVQDMDHENMFWYRQDPGLGLRLIYFSYDVKMKEKGDIPEGYSVSREKKERFSLILESASTNQTSMYLCASSFGRWDTRFTGELFFGEGSRLTVL.

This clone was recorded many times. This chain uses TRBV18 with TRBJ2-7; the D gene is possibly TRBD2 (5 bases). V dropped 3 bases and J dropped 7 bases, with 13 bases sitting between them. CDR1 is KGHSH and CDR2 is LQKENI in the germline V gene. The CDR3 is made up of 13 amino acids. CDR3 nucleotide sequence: TGTGCCAGCTCACCGAGGCGGGTTGGGGAGCAGTACTTC. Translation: CASSPRRVGEQYF.

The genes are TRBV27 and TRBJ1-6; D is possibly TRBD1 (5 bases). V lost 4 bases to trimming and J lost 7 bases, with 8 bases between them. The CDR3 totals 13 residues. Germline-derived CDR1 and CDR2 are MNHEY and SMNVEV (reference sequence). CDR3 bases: TGTGCCAGCAGTTGGAGGGGAAATTCACCCCTCCACTTT. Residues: CASSWRGNSPLHF.

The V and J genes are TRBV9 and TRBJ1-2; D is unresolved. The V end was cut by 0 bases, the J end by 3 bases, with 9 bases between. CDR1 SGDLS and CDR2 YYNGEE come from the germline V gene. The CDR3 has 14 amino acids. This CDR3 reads CASSVAFSDYGYTF. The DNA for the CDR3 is TGTGCCAGCAGCGTAGCCTTCTCTGACTATGGCTACACCTTC.

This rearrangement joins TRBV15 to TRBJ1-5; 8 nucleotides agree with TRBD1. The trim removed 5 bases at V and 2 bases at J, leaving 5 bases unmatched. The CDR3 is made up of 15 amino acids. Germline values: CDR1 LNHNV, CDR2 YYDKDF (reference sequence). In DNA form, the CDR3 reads TGTGCCACCAGCGGCGAGACAGGGGGCAATCAGCCCCAGCATTTT. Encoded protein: CATSGETGGNQPQHF. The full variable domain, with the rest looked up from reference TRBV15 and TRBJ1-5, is DAMVIQNPRYQVTQFGKPVTLSCSQTLNHNVMYWYQQKSSQAPKLLFHYYDKDFNNEADTPDNFQSRRPNTSFCFLDIRSPGLGDTAMYLCATSGETGGNQPQHFGDGTRLSIL.

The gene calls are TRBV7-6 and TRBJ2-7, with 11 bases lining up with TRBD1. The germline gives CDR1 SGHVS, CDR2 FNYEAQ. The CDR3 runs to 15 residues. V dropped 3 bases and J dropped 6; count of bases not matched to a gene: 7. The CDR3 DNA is TGTGCCAGCAGCTTTGATCCGGGACAGGGGGGCGAGCAGTACTTC. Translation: CASSFDPGQGGEQYF.

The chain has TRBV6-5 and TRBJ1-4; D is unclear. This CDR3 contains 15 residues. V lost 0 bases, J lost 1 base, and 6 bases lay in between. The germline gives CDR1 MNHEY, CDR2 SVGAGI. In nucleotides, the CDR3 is TGTGCCAGCAGTTACTCTGGGGTAACTAATGAAAAACTGTTTTTT. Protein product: CASSYSGVTNEKLFF.